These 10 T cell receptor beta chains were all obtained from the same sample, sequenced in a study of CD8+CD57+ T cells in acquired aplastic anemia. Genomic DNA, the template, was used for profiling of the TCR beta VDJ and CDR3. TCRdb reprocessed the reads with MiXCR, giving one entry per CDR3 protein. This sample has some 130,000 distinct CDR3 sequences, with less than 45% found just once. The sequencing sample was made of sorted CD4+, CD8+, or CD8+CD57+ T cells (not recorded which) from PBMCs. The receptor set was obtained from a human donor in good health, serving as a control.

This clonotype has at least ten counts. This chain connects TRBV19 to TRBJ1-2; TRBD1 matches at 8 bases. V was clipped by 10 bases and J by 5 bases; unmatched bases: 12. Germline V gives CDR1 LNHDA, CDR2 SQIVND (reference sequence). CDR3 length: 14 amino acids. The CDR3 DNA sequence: TGTGCCAATCTTCTCCTCCGGGACAGGTATGGCTACACCTTC. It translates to CANLLLRDRYGYTF.

The CDR3 region is CASSQGQGGNTIYF. DNA of the CDR3: TGTGCCAGCAGCCAAGGACAGGGCGGAAACACCATATATTTT. The genes are TRBV3-1 and TRBJ1-3, with TRBD1 matching 7 bases. Per germline, CDR1 LGHDT and CDR2 YNNKEL (reference sequence). Trimming at V came to 1 base and at J to 4 bases, leaving 1 base not matched to a gene. This CDR3 comprises 14 residues.

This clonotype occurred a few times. CDR3 amino acids: CASSEDFWRGEQFF. The CDR3 DNA reads as TGTGCCAGCAGTGAAGATTTTTGGCGGGGCGAGCAGTTCTTC. The chain joins TRBV6-1 to TRBJ2-1; the D gene is possibly TRBD2 (6 bases). Trimming removed 1 base from V and 10 bases from J, with 14 bases in between. The CDR3 sequence is 14 residues long. The germline gives CDR1 MNHNS, CDR2 SASEGT.

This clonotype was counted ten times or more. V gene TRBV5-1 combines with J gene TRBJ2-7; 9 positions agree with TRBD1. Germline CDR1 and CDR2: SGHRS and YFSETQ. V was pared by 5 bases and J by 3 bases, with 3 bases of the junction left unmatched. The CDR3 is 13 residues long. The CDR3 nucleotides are TGCGCCAGCAGTATGGGACAGGGCTACGAGCAGTACTTC. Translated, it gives CASSMGQGYEQYF.

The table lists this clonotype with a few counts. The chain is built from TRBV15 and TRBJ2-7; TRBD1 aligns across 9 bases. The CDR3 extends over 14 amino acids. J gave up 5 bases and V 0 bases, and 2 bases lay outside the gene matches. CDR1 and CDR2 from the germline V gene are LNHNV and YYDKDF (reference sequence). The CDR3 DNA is TGTGCCACCAGCAGAGAGGGACAGGGCGACGAGCAGTACTTC. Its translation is CATSREGQGDEQYF.

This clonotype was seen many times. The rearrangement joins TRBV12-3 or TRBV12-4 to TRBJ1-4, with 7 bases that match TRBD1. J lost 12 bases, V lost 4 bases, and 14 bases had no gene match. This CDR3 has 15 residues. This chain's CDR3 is CASSSTGSLSGQLFF. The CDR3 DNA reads TGTGCCAGCAGTTCGACAGGGTCACTTTCAGGCCAACTGTTTTTT.

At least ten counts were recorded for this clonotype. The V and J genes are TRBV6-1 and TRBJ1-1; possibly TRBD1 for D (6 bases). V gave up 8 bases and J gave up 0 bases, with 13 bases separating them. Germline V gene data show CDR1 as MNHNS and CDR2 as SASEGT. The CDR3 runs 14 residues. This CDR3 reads CASRLDRLNTEAFF. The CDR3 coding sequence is TGTGCCAGCCGTCTGGACAGATTGAACACTGAAGCTTTCTTT.

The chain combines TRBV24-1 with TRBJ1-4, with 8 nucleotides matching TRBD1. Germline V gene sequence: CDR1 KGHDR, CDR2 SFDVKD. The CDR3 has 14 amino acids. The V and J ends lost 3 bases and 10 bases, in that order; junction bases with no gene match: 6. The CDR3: CATSDLGTGSKLFF. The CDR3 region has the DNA TGTGCCACCAGTGATCTCGGGACAGGCTCAAAACTGTTTTTT.

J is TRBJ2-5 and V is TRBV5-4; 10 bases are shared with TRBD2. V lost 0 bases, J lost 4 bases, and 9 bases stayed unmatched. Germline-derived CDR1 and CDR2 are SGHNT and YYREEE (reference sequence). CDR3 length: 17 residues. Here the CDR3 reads CASSLALLAGQRETQYF. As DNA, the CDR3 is TGTGCCAGCAGCTTGGCTCTACTAGCGGGACAACGAGAGACCCAGTACTTC.

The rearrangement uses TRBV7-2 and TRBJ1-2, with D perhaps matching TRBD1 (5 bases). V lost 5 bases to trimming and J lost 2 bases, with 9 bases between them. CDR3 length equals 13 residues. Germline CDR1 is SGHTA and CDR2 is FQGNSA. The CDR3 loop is CASSQGLNYGYTF. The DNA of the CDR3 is TGTGCCAGCAGCCAGGGACTGAACTATGGCTACACCTTC.